One sample yielded the 19 T cell receptor beta chains listed below, sequenced in a study of Ad26.COV2.S vaccination and SARS-CoV-2 variants (dated by TCRdb to the early 2020s). The library came from the immunoSEQ multiplex PCR assay. The source is immuneACCESS, and TCRdb retained only in-frame sequences with V and J called. Part of the clones is not carried over; for the studies checked, unresolved V genes explain less than half of this, and the remainder is unexplained. This sample holds about 350,000 clones; less than 90% were observed only once. Of the sample, about 6.4% is held by the ten largest clones. The label giving this sample's treatment or condition can be read as: 15 to 20 received Ad26.COV2.S at low or high dose, single or two shots; roughly five received placebo; per-sample allocation not given. Repertoires of vaccine and placebo recipients were sequenced from samples collected on day 63 after the first injection.

Sequencing was performed on peripheral blood, taken in a trial of Ad26.COV2.S vaccine versus placebo. These TCRs come from a person aged 18-65 years who received the Ad26.COV2.S COVID-19 vaccine or a placebo.

The genes are TRBV27 and TRBJ1-1; possibly TRBD1 for D (5 bases). Trimming left V 3 bases short and J 4 bases short, with 18 bases between. CDR1 MNHEY and CDR2 SMNVEV come from the germline V gene (reference sequence). This CDR3 spans 16 amino acids. The DNA for the CDR3 is TGTGCCAGCAGTTTCCCGGAGGGGCCGCGGCGCACTGAAGCTTTCTTT. Its translation is CASSFPEGPRRTEAFF.

The rearrangement joins TRBV11-2 to TRBJ2-3, with 11 bases matching TRBD2. CDR3 length: 15 amino acids. Germline CDR1 is SGHAT and CDR2 is FQNNGV. The J segment lost 5 bases and the V segment lost 5 bases, leaving 6 bases of the junction unmatched. CDR3: CASSRSGGAGDTQYF. CDR3 nucleotides: TGTGCCAGCAGCCGTAGCGGGGGGGCCGGAGATACGCAGTATTTT. Drawing the rest from reference TRBV11-2 and TRBJ2-3, the complete variable domain is EAGVAQSPRYKIIEKRQSVAFWCNPISGHATLYWYQQILGQGPKLLIQFQNNGVVDDSQLPKDRFSAERLKGVDSTLKIQPAKLEDSAVYLCASSRSGGAGDTQYFGPGTRLTVL.

This chain joins TRBV6-5 and TRBJ1-3; D gene unclear. Germline lookup yields CDR1 MNHEY and CDR2 SVGAGI. This CDR3 is 15 amino acids long. V was pared by 6 bases and J by 1 base, with 13 bases between. For the CDR3, the DNA is TGTGCCAGCAGCCTTCGAACGACGTCTGGAAACACCATATATTTT. The encoded protein is CASSLRTTSGNTIYF.

This clone has only one observation. The rearrangement joins TRBV7-9 to TRBJ2-2; D is uncertain. Trimming took off 4 bases at V and 6 bases at J, with 15 bases between the two ends. The CDR3 length is 15 residues. The germline CDR1 and CDR2 sequences are SEHNR and FQNEAQ (reference sequence). CDR3 region: CASSYPDPHPGELFF. CDR3 sequence (DNA): TGTGCCAGCAGCTACCCGGACCCGCACCCCGGGGAGCTGTTTTTT.

J is TRBJ2-4 and V is TRBV28; D not resolved. The CDR3 consists of 11 residues. In germline, CDR1 is MDHEN, CDR2 SYDVKM. The ends were cut back, 3 bases at V and 6 bases at J, with 3 bases in the middle. The chain's CDR3 is CASSFSNIQYF. The CDR3 coding sequence is TGTGCCAGCAGTTTCTCAAACATTCAGTACTTC.

This sequence joins TRBV4-3 and TRBJ2-1, with 8 bases matching TRBD2. The CDR3 is 16 residues long. Trimming cost V 3 bases and J 4 bases; bases outside gene matches: 8. The germline V gene encodes CDR1 LGHNA and CDR2 YSLEER. For the CDR3, the DNA is TGCGCCAGCAGCCATATTGGGACTAGGGGTTACAATGAGCAGTTCTTC. Amino acid sequence: CASSHIGTRGYNEQFF.

With respect to this clone: This sample includes further DNA sequences coding for the same CDR3. V is TRBV27 and J is TRBJ1-2, with D unclear. The CDR3 consists of 13 residues. Germline V gene lookup returns CDR1 MNHEY and CDR2 SMNVEV (reference sequence). V was trimmed by 3 bases and J by 0 bases, leaving 5 bases between them. The CDR3 DNA is TGTGCCAGCAGTTTTAGAGCTAACTATGGCTACACCTTC. Amino acid sequence: CASSFRANYGYTF.

The chain couples TRBV7-3 to TRBJ2-1; D is undetermined. Per the germline V gene, CDR1 is SGHTA and CDR2 is FQGTGA. This CDR3 has 14 amino acids. V was shortened by 5 bases and J by 4 bases, with 12 bases between the two germline ends. The CDR3 DNA reads TGTGCCAGCAGCCATGGAAGTGGGTACAATGAGCAGTTCTTC. Translating it yields CASSHGSGYNEQFF.

The chain links TRBV19 to TRBJ1-1, with 7 bases that match TRBD1. The trim removed 7 bases at V and 4 bases at J, leaving 9 bases unmatched. Per the germline V gene, CDR1 is LNHDA and CDR2 is SQIVND (reference sequence). The CDR3 loop spans 14 amino acids. Here the CDR3 reads CASKFAPGGTEAFF. The CDR3 nucleotides are TGTGCCAGTAAGTTCGCGCCAGGGGGCACTGAAGCTTTCTTT.

This rearrangement joins TRBV5-1 to TRBJ2-3; 7 bases are shared with TRBD2. The trim removed 4 bases at V and 2 bases at J, leaving 7 bases unmatched. The CDR3 consists of 15 residues. Germline CDR1 is SGHRS and CDR2 is YFSETQ. The CDR3 here is CASSPTSDSTDTQYF. The CDR3 DNA is TGCGCCAGCAGCCCAACTAGCGACTCCACAGATACGCAGTATTTT.

The chain couples TRBV5-1 to TRBJ2-7, with D possibly matching TRBD1 (6 bases). CDR1 and CDR2 (germline): SGHRS, YFSETQ. The CDR3 contains 16 residues. The V and J ends lost 4 bases and 0 bases respectively, with 17 bases between them. CDR3 DNA sequence: TGCGCCAGCAGCGCCGCACAGGGAGTCGGCTCCTACGAGCAGTACTTC. Protein: CASSAAQGVGSYEQYF. Full variable domain (rest looked up from reference TRBV5-1 and TRBJ2-7): KAGVTQTPRYLIKTRGQQVTLSCSPISGHRSVSWYQQTPGQGLQFLFEYFSETQRNKGNFPGRFSGRQFSNSRSEMNVSTLELGDSALYLCASSAAQGVGSYEQYFGPGTRLTVT.

The V call is TRBV7-3, the J call TRBJ2-5, with 7 bases lining up with TRBD2. CDR1 and CDR2 from the germline V gene are SGHTA and FQGTGA. The trim removed 4 bases at V and 5 bases at J, leaving 10 bases unmatched. The CDR3 runs to 15 residues. CDR3 nucleotide sequence: TGTGCCAGCAGCTCCCGACTAGCTGGGTCTGAGACCCAGTACTTC. Translation: CASSSRLAGSETQYF.

The chain combines TRBV6-5 with TRBJ1-5; 10 bases fit TRBD1. The CDR3 is made up of 12 amino acids. Germline V gene lookup returns CDR1 MNHEY and CDR2 SVGAGI. Germline trimming cut 8 bases from V and 6 bases from J; bases unmatched to any gene: 1. The CDR3 DNA is TGTGCCAGCCGACAGGGGGCTCAGCCCCAGCATTTT. As protein: CASRQGAQPQHF.

This clone was seen a single time. The chain is built from TRBV10-3 and TRBJ1-5, with 9 bases fitting TRBD1. V trimming: 2 bases; J trimming: 4 bases; junction bases outside the gene matches: 0. Germline values: CDR1 ENHRY, CDR2 SYGVKD. CDR3 length: 14 amino acids. The DNA for the CDR3 is TGTGCCATCAGTGAGGGACAGGGGAATCAGCCCCAGCATTTT. Translated, it gives CAISEGQGNQPQHF.

The rearrangement joins TRBV29-1 to TRBJ2-2; TRBD2 agrees at 15 bases. Germline CDR1 reads SQVTM; CDR2 reads ANQGSEA. J lost 13 bases, V lost 6 bases, and 9 bases had no gene match. The CDR3 has 14 residues. The CDR3 DNA is TGCAGCGTCAAGATGGGACTAGCGGGGGGAGTGCTGTTTTTT. It translates to CSVKMGLAGGVLFF.

The chain joins TRBV3-1 (or the pseudogene TRBV3-2) to TRBJ2-2; D is perhaps TRBD2 (7 bases). The CDR3 contains 19 residues. Trimming shortened V by 3 bases and J by 4 bases, and 24 bases separated the two germline ends. The germline CDR1 and CDR2 sequences are LGHDT and YNNKEL (reference sequence). CDR3 sequence: CASSQNIKGGPFPTGELFF. Here the CDR3 DNA reads TGTGCCAGCAGCCAGAATATTAAGGGGGGGCCATTCCCCACCGGGGAGCTGTTTTTT.

The chain uses TRBV3-1 (or the pseudogene TRBV3-2) and TRBJ1-1, with 9 bases aligning to TRBD1. From germline, CDR1 is LGHDT and CDR2 YNNKEL (reference sequence). This CDR3 comprises 15 residues. With 5 bases clipped from V and 1 base from J, the junction kept 5 bases outside the gene matches. CDR3 protein: CASSARDRANTEAFF. For the CDR3, the DNA is TGTGCCAGCAGCGCCCGGGACAGGGCGAACACTGAAGCTTTCTTT.

This chain connects TRBV7-2 to TRBJ1-1, with 9 nucleotides matching TRBD1. Germline CDR1 is SGHTA and CDR2 is FQGNSA. The length of the CDR3 is 14 residues. Trimming cost V 6 bases and J 4 bases; bases outside gene matches: 6. The DNA for the CDR3 is TGTGCCAGCAGAGGACAGGGGTCGAGCACTGAAGCTTTCTTT. Its protein is CASRGQGSSTEAFF.

V gene TRBV29-1 combines with J gene TRBJ2-3, with D unresolved. The germline gives CDR1 SQVTM, CDR2 ANQGSEA. V gave up 4 bases and J gave up 5 bases, with 16 bases separating them. The CDR3 has 14 residues. The DNA of the CDR3 is TGCAGCGTTGCTCCGGGCTCCCTGAGAGATACGCAGTATTTT. Residues: CSVAPGSLRDTQYF.